This T cell receptor beta chain was sequenced during a study of cytomegalovirus exposure and HLA in healthy donors. Broader study findings: Listed as cytomegalovirus-associated were 164 TCR beta chains. Prior analysis indicated that the majority of TCR beta V segments exhibited productivity approximately 87% or approximately 30% of the time.

Primers for the PCR totalled 60 Vbeta and 13 Jbeta. Assay: immunoSEQ multiplex PCR; the TCRdb copy retains only in-frame clones and omits some. This sample has about 86,000 clones, with about 71% found just once. Concerning this clone: What it binds is unknown.

Germline CDR1 reads SEHNR; CDR2 reads FQNEAQ (reference sequence). CDR3 length equals 13 residues. Deletions cut 3 bases from V and 1 base from J, with 7 bases between. This receptor was identified in a man in his sixties in good health and CMV-seronegative. This chain joins TRBV7-9 and TRBJ2-7, with a possible D match to TRBD1 (5 bases). Sequencing input: PBMCs. The CDR3, as DNA: TGTGCCAGCAGCTTGGACATTTCCTACGAGCAGTACTTC. Encoded protein: CASSLDISYEQYF.